The 11 T cell receptor beta chains below all came from one sample that was sequenced in a study of sequential checkpoint blockade in melanoma. Treatment specified: randomized to nivolumab then ipilimumab (arm A) or the reverse (arm B). Produced via immunoSEQ multiplex PCR; TCRdb's table is partial and in-frame only. The sample lists 10,000 to 13,000 clones, 60% to 80% occurring once. This material consisted of CD8+ T cells sorted from blood (inferred from file names), taken from a patient given nivolumab and ipilimumab in sequence. All receptors derive from a human donor with melanoma.

The gene calls are TRBV7-8 and TRBJ2-5, with D possibly matching TRBD1 (6 bases). Matching the DNA end better, TRBJ2-7 makes the J call doubtful. The CDR3 contains 14 residues. Germline V gene sequence: CDR1 SGHVS, CDR2 FQNEAQ. CDR3 bases: TGTGCCAGCAGCTCCCGATTACAGGGTGGCGAGCAGTACTTC. This translates into CASSSRLQGGEQYF.

The rearrangement links TRBV13 to TRBJ1-2, with D maybe TRBD1 (6 bases). Trimming took 3 bases from V and 6 from J, leaving 17 bases between them. CDR3 size: 15 residues. Germline V gene lookup returns CDR1 PRHDT and CDR2 FYEKMQ (reference sequence). CDR3 in amino acids: CASSFPLGQGNGYTF. Written as DNA, the CDR3 is TGTGCCAGCAGCTTCCCGTTAGGGCAGGGGAATGGCTACACCTTC.

This clone appeared a single time. The chain employs TRBV6-5 and TRBJ1-2, with no clear D. Germline CDR1 MNHEY, CDR2 SVGAGI. Trimming stripped 4 bases from V and 7 bases from J, with 10 bases between. This CDR3 spans 12 amino acids. CDR3 region: CASSSHMAGYTF. The CDR3 nucleotides are TGTGCCAGCAGTTCTCACATGGCTGGCTACACCTTC.

This chain uses TRBV4-3 with TRBJ1-2; TRBD1 matches 9 bases. V was clipped by 4 bases and J by 5 bases; unmatched bases: 8. The germline CDR1 and CDR2 sequences are LGHNA and YSLEER. This CDR3 spans 15 amino acids. The CDR3 spells CASSPGQGQSYGYTF. The CDR3 coding sequence is TGCGCCAGCAGCCCGGGACAGGGCCAGAGTTATGGCTACACCTTC.

V is TRBV9 and J is TRBJ2-7; 9 bases match TRBD1. V was pared by 3 bases and J by 1 base, with 2 bases of the junction left unmatched. Germline V gene data show CDR1 as SGDLS and CDR2 as YYNGEE. This CDR3 spans 14 amino acids. The CDR3 is CASSDGTGSYEQYF. CDR3 in DNA: TGTGCCAGCAGCGATGGGACAGGGTCCTACGAGCAGTACTTC.

The chain employs TRBV27 and TRBJ1-6; D is perhaps TRBD1 (5 bases). Germline lookup yields CDR1 MNHEY and CDR2 SMNVEV (reference sequence). The CDR3 has 15 residues. V gave up 3 bases and J gave up 2 bases, with 8 bases separating them. CDR3 coding DNA: TGTGCCAGCAGTTTGGCGGGGGCCTATAATTCACCCCTCCACTTT. Its translation: CASSLAGAYNSPLHF.

The V call is TRBV6-5, the J call TRBJ2-1, with D possibly being TRBD1 (6 bases). Per the germline V gene, CDR1 is MNHEY and CDR2 is SVGAGI. V was pared by 10 bases and J by 1 base, with 11 bases between. This CDR3 is built from 13 residues. The CDR3 bases are TGTGCCACCCTAGACAGGTCCTACAATGAGCAGTTCTTC. Translated, it gives CATLDRSYNEQFF.

This clone rates as medium-sized. The same CDR3 is also encoded by other DNA sequences in this sample. This chain uses TRBV4-3 with TRBJ1-6; TRBD1 matches 7 bases. The CDR3 length is 14 residues. J was trimmed by 10 bases and V by 4 bases; bases with no gene match: 7. Germline CDR1 and CDR2: LGHNA and YSLEER. For the CDR3, the DNA is TGCGCCAGCAGCCGGGACAGTGAAAACTCACCCCTCCACTTT. This sequence encodes CASSRDSENSPLHF.

The chain recombines TRBV4-1 with TRBJ2-7; D unclear. From germline, CDR1 is MGHRA and CDR2 YSYEKL. Trimming pared 1 base from V and 3 bases from J, leaving 7 bases between. The CDR3 is 13 residues long. The CDR3 DNA reads as TGCGCCAGCAGCCAAGTGGCCAACTACGAGCAGTACTTC. Amino acid sequence: CASSQVANYEQYF.

The chain employs TRBV9 and TRBJ1-3; no clear D. There are 13 residues in the CDR3. Trimming pared 3 bases from V and 4 bases from J, leaving 8 bases between. Germline CDR1 and CDR2: SGDLS and YYNGEE. This CDR3 is CASSGAVGNTIYF. CDR3 coding DNA: TGTGCCAGCAGCGGTGCAGTAGGAAACACCATATATTTT.

The chain recombines TRBV27 with TRBJ2-7; 11 nucleotides match TRBD2. The ends lost 5 bases at V and 0 bases at J; junction bases unmatched: 6. The length of the CDR3 is 16 residues. Germline V gene lookup returns CDR1 MNHEY and CDR2 SMNVEV (reference sequence). In nucleotides, the CDR3 is TGTGCCAGCAGTCCCTCTAGCGGGGGGCTCTCCTACGAGCAGTACTTC. It is translated as CASSPSSGGLSYEQYF.